Following are 22 T cell receptor beta chains from one sample sequenced in a study of human T cells and chemical hapten exposure. TCRdb reanalysed the RACE reads using MiXCR and keeps one entry per CDR3 protein. The table shows about 99,000 distinct CDR3 sequences, with roughly an eighth occurring only once. Documented time point: patch test 1, 2 weeks after DPC sensitization. Treatment reported: therapeutic diphenylcyclopropenone sensitization with weekly scalp DPC. The sequences come from whole blood, collected in connection with sensitization to the hapten diphenylcyclopropenone (DPC). The receptors were sampled from a woman aged 40 to 49 with alopecia areata. Some clones in this sample may be carry-over from other donors' samples.

The V call is TRBV18, the J call TRBJ2-7; no reliable D call. Germline assignment: CDR1 KGHSH and CDR2 LQKENI. The CDR3 loop spans 11 amino acids. V was pared by 6 bases and J by 5 bases, with 8 bases between. The CDR3 sequence: CASSFSDEQYF. The CDR3, as DNA: TGTGCCAGCTCGTTCTCGGACGAGCAGTACTTC. Looking up the rest from reference TRBV18 and TRBJ2-7 gives the full variable domain: NAGVMQNPRHLVRRRGQEARLRCSPMKGHSHVYWYRQLPEEGLKFMVYLQKENIIDESGMPKERFSAEFPKEGPSILRIQQVVRGDSAAYFCASSFSDEQYFGPGTRLTVT.

This clonotype has ten or more counts. CDR3 coding DNA: TGTGCCAGCAGCCTCCGACTAGCGAGGGATACGCAGTATTTT. Residues: CASSLRLARDTQYF. This chain links TRBV7-6 with TRBJ2-3; TRBD2 aligns across 8 bases. V shed 5 bases, J shed 6 bases, and the junction held 7 bases outside the gene matches. Germline values: CDR1 SGHVS, CDR2 FNYEAQ. The length of the CDR3 is 14 residues.

This clonotype was observed a handful of times. J is TRBJ2-1 and V is TRBV7-2, with TRBD2 matching over 11 bases. Germline-derived CDR1 and CDR2 are SGHTA and FQGNSA. The CDR3 consists of 15 residues. Trimming removed 5 bases from V and 2 bases from J; junction bases left unmatched: 2. The CDR3 nucleotides read TGTGCCAGCAGCATGACTAGCGGGGCCTACAATGAGCAGTTCTTC. Protein product: CASSMTSGAYNEQFF.

This clonotype has more than one count but fewer than ten. This sequence joins TRBV29-1 and TRBJ2-3, with TRBD1 as a possible D gene (6 bases). Trimming left V 4 bases short and J 6 bases short, with 14 bases between. The CDR3 sequence is 13 residues long. The germline CDR1 and CDR2 sequences are SQVTM and ANQGSEA. This CDR3 is CSVATGQLDTQYF. The CDR3 region has the DNA TGCAGCGTTGCGACAGGACAGCTCGATACGCAGTATTTT.

In its sample, this clonotype was seen many times. The chain couples TRBV28 to TRBJ1-5; possible D gene TRBD1, 6 bases. The CDR3 is made up of 14 amino acids. The germline V gene encodes CDR1 MDHEN and CDR2 SYDVKM. V was shortened by 4 bases and J by 2 bases, with 9 bases between the two germline ends. The CDR3: CASSYRERNQPQHF. DNA for the CDR3: TGTGCCAGCAGTTACAGGGAGCGCAATCAGCCCCAGCATTTT.

This sequence joins TRBV5-1 and TRBJ1-6; weak D call: TRBD1 (6 bases). Per the germline V gene, CDR1 is SGHRS and CDR2 is YFSETQ. The CDR3 has 15 amino acids. V lost 4 bases, J lost 7 bases, and 15 bases lay in between. In nucleotides, the CDR3 is TGCGCCAGCAGCCTGGCGGGGGCGAAGAATTCACCCCTCCACTTT. It codes for CASSLAGAKNSPLHF.

The sample holds many counts of this clonotype. The genes are TRBV6-2 or TRBV6-3 and TRBJ2-3, with TRBD2 matching 10 bases. This CDR3 region has 13 residues. CDR1 MNHEY and CDR2 SVGEGT come from the germline V gene. The trim removed 8 bases at V and 5 bases at J, leaving 4 bases unmatched. CDR3 protein: CASGTSEQDTQYF. CDR3 nucleotide sequence: TGTGCCAGCGGGACTAGCGAACAAGATACGCAGTATTTT.

The V gene is TRBV6-2 or TRBV6-3, the J gene TRBJ2-7, with D perhaps given as TRBD1 or TRBD2 (5 bases each). The germline V gene has CDR1 MNHEY and CDR2 SVGEGT. CDR3 length: 15 amino acids. V shed 5 bases and J shed 0 bases, with 14 bases lying between them. CDR3 sequence reads: CASSDAGTGSYEQYF. The CDR3 nucleotides read TGTGCCAGCAGTGACGCCGGGACGGGCTCCTACGAGCAGTACTTC.

In its sample, this clonotype was seen many times. The junction does not match germline at one end; this may be a read error. The V and J genes are TRBV5-4 and TRBJ1-6; 7 bases map to TRBD1. The CDR3 consists of 13 residues. Germline CDR1 SGHNT, CDR2 YYREEE (reference sequence). In nucleotides, the CDR3 is TGTGCCAGCAGATTGGACAGGAATTCACCCCTCCACTTT. This sequence encodes CASRLDRNSPLHF.

The chain joins TRBV18 to TRBJ2-1; 9 positions match TRBD2. The J segment lost 3 bases and the V segment lost 6 bases, leaving 12 bases of the junction unmatched. The CDR3 covers 17 residues. Germline loops: CDR1 KGHSH, CDR2 LQKENI. The CDR3, as DNA: TGTGCCAGCTCCATCGCCATTGGCGGGAGGGACTACAATGAGCAGTTCTTC. It translates to CASSIAIGGRDYNEQFF.

With respect to this clonotype: Mismatch with germline at one junction end may stem from a read error. This chain uses TRBV7-7 with TRBJ2-5, with TRBD2 matching 11 bases. CDR1 and CDR2 from the germline V gene are SSHAT and FNYEAQ (reference sequence). The CDR3 has 17 amino acids. This CDR3 reads CASSKTGTSGLQETQYF. CDR3 sequence (DNA): TGTGCTAGCAGCAAAACCGGGACTAGCGGCCTCCAAGAGACCCAGTACTTC.

This clonotype showed up just a few times. The chain couples TRBV12-3 or TRBV12-4 to TRBJ2-3; weak D call: TRBD2 (6 bases). V lost 0 bases and J 1 base, leaving 8 bases between the germline ends. The CDR3 extends over 15 amino acids. The CDR3 loop reads CASSLAGGRTDTQYF. The CDR3 region has the DNA TGTGCCAGCAGTTTAGCGGGAGGACGCACAGATACGCAGTATTTT.

The chain couples TRBV19 to TRBJ2-4, with unresolved D. Trimming shortened V by 3 bases and J by 4 bases, and 16 bases separated the two germline ends. Germline loops: CDR1 LNHDA, CDR2 SQIVND (reference sequence). The CDR3 has 16 amino acids. CDR3 nucleotides: TGTGCCAGTAGTATCGAGGCAGCCCAGCCAAAAAACATTCAGTACTTC. It codes for CASSIEAAQPKNIQYF.

This clonotype occurred many times. The V gene is TRBV5-4, the J gene TRBJ2-5, with 8 nucleotides matching TRBD1. This CDR3 region has 15 residues. Germline V lookup: CDR1 SGHNT, CDR2 YYREEE (reference sequence). V dropped 0 bases and J dropped 1; count of bases not matched to a gene: 2. The CDR3 loop is CASSLGQGPQETQYF. The CDR3 DNA follows: TGTGCCAGCAGCTTGGGACAGGGGCCCCAAGAGACCCAGTACTTC. Variable domain in full (rest from reference TRBV5-4 and TRBJ2-5): ETGVTQSPTHLIKTRGQQVTLRCSSQSGHNTVSWYQQALGQGPQFIFQYYREEENGRGNFPPRFSGLQFPNYSSELNVNALELDDSALYLCASSLGQGPQETQYFGPGTRLLVL.

In the case of this clonotype: Here the CDR3 omits its conserved ending phenylalanine or tryptophan, so a read error is the likely source. The V and J genes are TRBV7-2 and TRBJ1-4; D is unclear. The CDR3 length is 17 residues. Germline loops: CDR1 SGHTA, CDR2 FQGNSA. Trimming took off 2 bases at V and 0 bases at J, with 13 bases between the two ends. In nucleotides, the CDR3 is TGTGCCAGCAGCTTACTTGGCAGACACGCAACTAATGAAAAACTGTTTTCT. Amino acids: CASSLLGRHATNEKLFS.

This clonotype was found a few times. The genes are TRBV29-1 and TRBJ2-3; possible D gene TRBD2, 6 bases. The CDR3 is 13 amino acids. Per germline, CDR1 SQVTM and CDR2 ANQGSEA. Trimming removed 7 bases from V and 2 bases from J, with 13 bases in between. The CDR3 DNA sequence: TGCAGCGCCCCGGGACTGCTCACAGATACGCAGTATTTT. It translates to CSAPGLLTDTQYF.

In the case of this clonotype: A much larger clone sits a single nucleotide away, making a read error possible. The chain links TRBV4-3 to TRBJ1-6, with 8 positions matching TRBD1. The germline gives CDR1 LGHNA, CDR2 YSLEER. This CDR3 contains 15 residues. The CDR3 reads CPSRQGSSYNSPLHF. For the CDR3, the DNA is TGCCCCAGCCGACAGGGGAGCTCCTATAATTCACCCCTCCACTTT.

The chain couples TRBV20-1 to TRBJ1-4, with 9 bases fitting TRBD1. CDR1 and CDR2 from the germline V gene are DFQATT and SNEGSKA (reference sequence). This CDR3 region has 15 residues. J lost 3 bases, V lost 1 base, and 3 bases had no gene match. CDR3 sequence reads: CSARARTGANEKLFF. In nucleotides, the CDR3 is TGCAGTGCTAGAGCACGGACAGGGGCTAATGAAAAACTGTTTTTT.

The V gene is TRBV10-3, the J gene TRBJ2-7; the D call may be TRBD1 or TRBD2 (6 bases each). Germline V gene data show CDR1 as ENHRY and CDR2 as SYGVKD. The CDR3 spans 12 residues. The V and J ends lost 8 bases and 3 bases respectively, with 11 bases between them. CDR3 bases: TGTGCCATCGGCGGGACAAACTACGAGCAGTACTTC. Translating gives CAIGGTNYEQYF.

This clonotype was counted many times. The chain carries TRBV29-1 and TRBJ2-1, with 9 bases identical to TRBD2. The trim removed 5 bases at V and 10 bases at J, leaving 3 bases unmatched. Germline V CDR1 and CDR2: SQVTM, ANQGSEA. This CDR3 contains 11 residues. CDR3 nucleotide sequence: TGCAGCGTTAATAGCGGGAGAGAGCAGTTCTTC. Protein product: CSVNSGREQFF.

The chain's CDR3 is CASSPDRAAGNTIYF. DNA for the CDR3: TGTGCCAGCAGCCCGGACAGGGCTGCTGGAAACACCATATATTTT. V usage is TRBV3-1 and J usage is TRBJ1-3; 8 positions agree with TRBD1. Losses at the gene ends were 4 bases for V and 2 bases for J; bases not matched to a gene: 4. The germline CDR1 and CDR2 sequences are LGHDT and YNNKEL (reference sequence). The CDR3 is made up of 15 amino acids.

The rearrangement uses TRBV28 and TRBJ2-7; D is unclear. Germline V CDR1 and CDR2: MDHEN, SYDVKM. Trimming shortened V by 5 bases and J by 5 bases, and 10 bases separated the two germline ends. CDR3 size: 12 residues. The CDR3 DNA reads TGTGCCAGCAGTCAACCCGGCGACGAGCAGTACTTC. It encodes CASSQPGDEQYF. The full variable domain, its missing parts supplied by reference TRBV28 and TRBJ2-7, is DVKVTQSSRYLVKRTGEKVFLECVQDMDHENMFWYRQDPGLGLRLIYFSYDVKMKEKGDIPEGYSVSREKKERFSLILESASTNQTSMYLCASSQPGDEQYFGPGTRLTVT.